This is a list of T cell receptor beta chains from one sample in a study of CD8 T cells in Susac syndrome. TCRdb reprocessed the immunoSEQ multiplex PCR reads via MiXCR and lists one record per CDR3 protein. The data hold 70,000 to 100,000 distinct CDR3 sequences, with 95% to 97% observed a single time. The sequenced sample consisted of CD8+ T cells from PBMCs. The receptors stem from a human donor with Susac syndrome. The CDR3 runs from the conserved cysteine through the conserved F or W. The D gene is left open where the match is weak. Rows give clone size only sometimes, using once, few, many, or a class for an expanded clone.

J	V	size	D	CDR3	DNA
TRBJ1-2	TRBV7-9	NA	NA	CASSLPLLGYTF	TGTGCCAGCAGCTTACCCCTCCTCGGCTACACCTTC
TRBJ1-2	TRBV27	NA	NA	CASSLAPTSPDYTF	TGTGCCAGCAGTTTAGCCCCGACATCGCCTGACTACACCTTC
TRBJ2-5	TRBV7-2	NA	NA	CASSTTLQGIPRVTQYF	TGTGCCAGCAGCACGACCCTACAGGGTATCCCCAGAGTGACCCAGTACTTC
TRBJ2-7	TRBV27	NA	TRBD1	CASSLPADRDLNEQYF	TGTGCCAGCAGTTTACCCGCGGACAGGGATCTGAACGAGCAGTACTTC
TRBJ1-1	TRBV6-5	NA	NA	CASSYGQRNTEAFF	TGTGCCAGCAGTTACGGCCAAAGGAACACTGAAGCTTTCTTT
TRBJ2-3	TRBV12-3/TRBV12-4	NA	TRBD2	CASLSGGRTDTQYF	TGTGCCAGCCTAAGCGGGGGGAGGACAGATACGCAGTATTTT
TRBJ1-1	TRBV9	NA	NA	CASSPWTYMNTEAFF	TGTGCCAGCAGCCCTTGGACATACATGAACACTGAAGCTTTCTTT
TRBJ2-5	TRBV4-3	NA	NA	CASSQGTQETQYF	TGCGCCAGCAGCCAAGGGACCCAAGAGACCCAGTACTTC
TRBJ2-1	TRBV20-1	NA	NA	CSAPKVEEQFF	TGCAGTGCCCCAAAGGTGGAAGAGCAGTTCTTC
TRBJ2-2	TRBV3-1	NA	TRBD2	CASSPVSGGRGELFF	TGTGCCAGCAGCCCCGTCAGCGGGGGGCGGGGGGAGCTGTTTTTT
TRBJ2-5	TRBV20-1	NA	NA	CSAQSPRDTQQETQYF	TGCAGTGCTCAGAGTCCCCGGGACACGCAACAAGAGACCCAGTACTTC
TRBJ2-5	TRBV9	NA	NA	CASSPILSQETQYF	TGTGCCAGCAGCCCAATTTTGTCGCAAGAGACCCAGTACTTC
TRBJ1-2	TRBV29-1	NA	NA	CSVDPFREAYGYTF	TGCAGCGTTGATCCCTTCAGAGAAGCCTATGGCTACACCTTC
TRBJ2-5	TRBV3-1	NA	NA	CASSPGPTPQETQYF	TGTGCCAGCAGCCCCGGACCCACGCCCCAGGAGACCCAGTACTTC
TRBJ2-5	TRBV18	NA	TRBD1	CASAAGQGRQETQYF	TGTGCCAGCGCAGCCGGACAGGGTCGCCAAGAGACCCAGTACTTC
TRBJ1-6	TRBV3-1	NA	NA	CASSQGGNLGLHF	TGTGCCAGCAGCCAAGGGGGGAATCTCGGCCTCCACTTT
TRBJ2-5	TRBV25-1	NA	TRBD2	CASSGGGTRLPQETQYF	TGTGCCAGCAGTGGGGGGGGGACTAGACTTCCCCAAGAGACCCAGTACTTC
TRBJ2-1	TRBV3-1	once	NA	CASSQTATPGTRNEQFF	TGTGCCAGCAGCCAAACGGCGACACCTGGGACTCGAAATGAGCAGTTCTTC
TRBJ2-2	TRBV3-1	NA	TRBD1	CASSQFQGDTGELFF	TGTGCCAGCAGCCAATTCCAGGGGGACACCGGGGAGCTGTTTTTT
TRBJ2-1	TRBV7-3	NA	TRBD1	CASSALGTGFLNEQFF	TGTGCCAGCAGCGCTCTCGGGACAGGGTTCCTCAATGAGCAGTTCTTC
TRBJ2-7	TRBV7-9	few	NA	CASSLGVSYEQYF	TGTGCCAGCAGCTTAGGGGTTTCCTACGAGCAGTACTTC
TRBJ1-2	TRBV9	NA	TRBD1	CASSTQTGSYYGYTF	TGTGCCAGCAGCACCCAGACAGGGAGCTACTATGGCTACACCTTC
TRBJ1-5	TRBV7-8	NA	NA	CASSLVRGGNQPQHF	TGTGCCAGCAGCTTAGTCAGGGGTGGAAATCAGCCCCAGCATTTT
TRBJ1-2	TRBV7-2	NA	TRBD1	CASSSGQGMNYGYTF	TGTGCCAGCAGCTCAGGACAGGGGATGAACTATGGCTACACCTTC
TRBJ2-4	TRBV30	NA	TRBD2	CAWSVRGGRLDIQYF	TGTGCCTGGAGTGTACGCGGGGGGCGGCTAGACATTCAGTACTTC
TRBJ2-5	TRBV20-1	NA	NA	CSASLYVGETQYF	TGCAGTGCTTCGTTGTACGTGGGAGAGACCCAGTACTTC
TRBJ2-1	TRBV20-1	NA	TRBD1	CSASTRGREQFF	TGCAGTGCTAGTACCAGGGGGCGTGAGCAGTTCTTC
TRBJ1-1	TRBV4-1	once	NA	CASSQAPGMNTEAFF	TGCGCCAGCAGCCAAGCTCCAGGCATGAACACTGAAGCTTTCTTT
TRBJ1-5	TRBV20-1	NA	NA	CSASQVKDHQPQHF	TGCAGTGCCAGCCAGGTAAAGGACCATCAGCCCCAGCATTTT